This T cell receptor (beta chain) was documented in a study of T-cell reconstitution after alpha-beta-depleted transplantation in children. Findings and limits, study-wide: The study traced high day-60 TCRbeta diversity in some patients to surviving recipient T cells and thymic progenitors. One year post-transplant, T-cell counts and diversity were largely derived from T cells produced anew. Several hundred graft clones that had expanded were reportedly the source of alpha-beta T cells about two months after transplant.

On this clonotype: Its antigen remains unidentified.

As it was prepared, the TCRbeta library received unique molecular identifiers. TCRdb fed the PCR reads into MiXCR, producing one record per CDR3 protein. Of fewer than 250,000 distinct CDR3 sequences in the sample, around a sixth were seen once. The CDR3 extends over 14 amino acids. V lost 11 bases and J lost 4, with 18 bases in between. This chain connects TRBV12-3 or TRBV12-4 to TRBJ1-3, with D perhaps matching TRBD1 (5 bases). The receptor was isolated from a male patient between 2 and 15 years old who had a stem cell transplant for acute lymphoblastic leukemia, so the T cells may come from the graft donor. Sequences were derived from PBMCs, mostly from graft donor cells, sampled 360 days after TCRalphabeta/CD19-depleted stem cell transplant. The CDR3 region is CAARRGVRGNTIYF. The CDR3 DNA reads as TGTGCCGCCCGACGGGGGGTTAGAGGAAACACCATATATTTT.